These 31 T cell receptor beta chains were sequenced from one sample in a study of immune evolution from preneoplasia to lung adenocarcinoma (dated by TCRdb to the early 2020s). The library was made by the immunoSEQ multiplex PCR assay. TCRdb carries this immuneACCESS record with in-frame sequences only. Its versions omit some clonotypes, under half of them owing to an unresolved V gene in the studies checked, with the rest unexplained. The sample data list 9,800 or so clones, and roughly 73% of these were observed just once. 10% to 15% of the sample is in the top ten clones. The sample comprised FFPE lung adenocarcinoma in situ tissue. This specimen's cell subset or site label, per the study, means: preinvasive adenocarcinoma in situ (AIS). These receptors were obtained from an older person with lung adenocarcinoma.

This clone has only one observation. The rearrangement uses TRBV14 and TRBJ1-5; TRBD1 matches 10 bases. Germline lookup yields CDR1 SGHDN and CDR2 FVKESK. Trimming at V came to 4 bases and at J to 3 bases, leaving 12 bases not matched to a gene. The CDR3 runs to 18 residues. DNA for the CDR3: TGTGCCAGCAGCCCCACCGGGACAGGGGAGGGTATCAATCAGCCCCAGCATTTT. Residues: CASSPTGTGEGINQPQHF.

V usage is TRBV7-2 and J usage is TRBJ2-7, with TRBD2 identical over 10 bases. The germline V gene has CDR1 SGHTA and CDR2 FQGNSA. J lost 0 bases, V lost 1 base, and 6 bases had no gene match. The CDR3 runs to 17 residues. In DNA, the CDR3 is TGTGCCAGCAGCTTAGAGTTTAGCGGGGGGTCCTCCTACGAGCAGTACTTC. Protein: CASSLEFSGGSSYEQYF.

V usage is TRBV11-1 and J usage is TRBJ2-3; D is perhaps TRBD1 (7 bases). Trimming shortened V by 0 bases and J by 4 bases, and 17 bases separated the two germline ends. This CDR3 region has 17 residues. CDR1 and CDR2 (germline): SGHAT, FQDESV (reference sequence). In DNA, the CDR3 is TGTGCCAGCAGCTTAGCGGTCGCAGGGGGGATATCAGATACGCAGTATTTT. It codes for CASSLAVAGGISDTQYF.

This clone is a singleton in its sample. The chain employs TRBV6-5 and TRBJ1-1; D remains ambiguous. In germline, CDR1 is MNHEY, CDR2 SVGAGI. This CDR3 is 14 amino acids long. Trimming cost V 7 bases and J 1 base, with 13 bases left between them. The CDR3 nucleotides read TGTGCCAGCAAGGCGGGTATGACGAACACTGAAGCTTTCTTT. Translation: CASKAGMTNTEAFF.

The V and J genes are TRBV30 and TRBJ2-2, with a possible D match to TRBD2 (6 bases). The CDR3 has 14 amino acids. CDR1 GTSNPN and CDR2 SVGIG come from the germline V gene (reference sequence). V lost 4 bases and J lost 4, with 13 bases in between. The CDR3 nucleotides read TGTGCCTGGACGGATGGGGGAGGCACCGGGGAGCTGTTTTTT. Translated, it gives CAWTDGGGTGELFF.

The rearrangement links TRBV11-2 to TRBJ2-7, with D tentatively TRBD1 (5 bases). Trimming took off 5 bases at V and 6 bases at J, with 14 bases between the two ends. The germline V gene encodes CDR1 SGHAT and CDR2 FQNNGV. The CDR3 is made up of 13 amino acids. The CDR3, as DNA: TGTGCCAGCAGCCCCCAAAGGGGAAGCGAGCAGTACTTC. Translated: CASSPQRGSEQYF.

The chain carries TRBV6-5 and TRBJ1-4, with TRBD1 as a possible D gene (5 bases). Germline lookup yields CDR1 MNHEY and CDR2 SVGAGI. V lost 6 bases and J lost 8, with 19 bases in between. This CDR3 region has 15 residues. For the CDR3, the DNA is TGTGCCAGCAGCCCCGAAGGGGCGATTGAGGAAAAACTGTTTTTT. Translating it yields CASSPEGAIEEKLFF.

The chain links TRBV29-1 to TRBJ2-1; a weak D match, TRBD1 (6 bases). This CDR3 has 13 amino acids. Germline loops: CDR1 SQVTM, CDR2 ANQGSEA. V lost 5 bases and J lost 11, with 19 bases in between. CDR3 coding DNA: TGCAGCGTTCAACCGACAGGAGGAACACAGCAGTTCTTC. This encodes CSVQPTGGTQQFF.

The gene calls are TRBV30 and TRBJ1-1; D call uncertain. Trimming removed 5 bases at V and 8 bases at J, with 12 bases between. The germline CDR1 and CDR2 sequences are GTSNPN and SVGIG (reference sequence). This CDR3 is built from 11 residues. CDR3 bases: TGTGCCTGGGGGGTTGGTCTCGAAGCTTTCTTT. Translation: CAWGVGLEAFF.

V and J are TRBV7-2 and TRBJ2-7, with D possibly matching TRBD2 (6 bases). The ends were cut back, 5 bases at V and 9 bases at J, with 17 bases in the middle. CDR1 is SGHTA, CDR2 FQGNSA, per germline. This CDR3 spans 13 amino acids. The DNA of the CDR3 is TGTGCCAGCAGCCCTAGGGAGGTAGGGGTGCAGTACTTC. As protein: CASSPREVGVQYF.

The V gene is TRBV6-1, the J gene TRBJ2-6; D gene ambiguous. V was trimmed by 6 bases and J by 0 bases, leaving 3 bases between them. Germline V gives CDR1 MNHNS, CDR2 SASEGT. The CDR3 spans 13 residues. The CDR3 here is CASRDSGANVLTF. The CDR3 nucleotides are TGTGCCAGCAGAGACTCTGGGGCCAACGTCCTGACTTTC.

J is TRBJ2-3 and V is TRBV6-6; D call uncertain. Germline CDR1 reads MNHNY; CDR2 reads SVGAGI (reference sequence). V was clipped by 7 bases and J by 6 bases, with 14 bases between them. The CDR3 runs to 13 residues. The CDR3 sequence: CASTTSSTDTQYF. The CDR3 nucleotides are TGTGCCAGCACAACCTCCTCCACCGATACGCAGTATTTT.

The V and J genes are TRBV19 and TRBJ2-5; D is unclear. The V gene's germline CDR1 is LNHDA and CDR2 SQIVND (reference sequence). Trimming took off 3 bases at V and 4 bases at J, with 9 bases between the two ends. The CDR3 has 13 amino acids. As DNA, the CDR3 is TGTGCCAGTAGTATCGCAAGGACAGAGACCCAGTACTTC. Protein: CASSIARTETQYF. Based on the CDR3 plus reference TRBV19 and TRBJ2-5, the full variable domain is DGGITQSPKYLFRKEGQNVTLSCEQNLNHDAMYWYRQDPGQGLRLIYYSQIVNDFQKGDIAEGYSVSREKKESFPLTVTSAQKNPTAFYLCASSIARTETQYFGPGTRLLVL.

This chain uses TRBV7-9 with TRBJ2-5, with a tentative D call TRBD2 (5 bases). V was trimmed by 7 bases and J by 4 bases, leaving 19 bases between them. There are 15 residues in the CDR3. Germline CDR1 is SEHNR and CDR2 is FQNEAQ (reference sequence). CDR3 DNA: TGTGCCAGCATCAACTCCGGGGAATTCTCAGAGACCCAGTACTTC. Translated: CASINSGEFSETQYF.

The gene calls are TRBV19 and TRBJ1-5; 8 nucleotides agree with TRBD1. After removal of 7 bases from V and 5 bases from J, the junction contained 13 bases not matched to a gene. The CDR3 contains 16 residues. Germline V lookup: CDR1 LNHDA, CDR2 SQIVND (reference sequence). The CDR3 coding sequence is TGTGCCAGTAACCTACCGGGACAGGTTTATCATCAGCCCCAGCATTTT. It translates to CASNLPGQVYHQPQHF.

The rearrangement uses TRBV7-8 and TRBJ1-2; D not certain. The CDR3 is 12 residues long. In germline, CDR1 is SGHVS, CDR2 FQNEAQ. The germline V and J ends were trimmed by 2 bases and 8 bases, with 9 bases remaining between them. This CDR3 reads CASSLLGDGYTF. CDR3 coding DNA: TGTGCCAGCAGCTTATTGGGAGACGGCTACACCTTC. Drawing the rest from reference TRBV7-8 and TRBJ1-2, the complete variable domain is GAGVSQSPRYKVAKRGQDVALRCDPISGHVSLFWYQQALGQGPEFLTYFQNEAQLDKSGLPSDRFFAERPEGSVSTLKIQRTQQEDSAVYLCASSLLGDGYTFGSGTRLTVV.

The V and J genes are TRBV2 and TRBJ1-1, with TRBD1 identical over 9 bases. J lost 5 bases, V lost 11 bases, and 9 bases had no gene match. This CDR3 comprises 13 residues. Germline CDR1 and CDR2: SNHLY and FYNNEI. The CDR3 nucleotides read TGTGCCTCCGGGACAGGGAGGTCAACTGAAGCTTTCTTT. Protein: CASGTGRSTEAFF.

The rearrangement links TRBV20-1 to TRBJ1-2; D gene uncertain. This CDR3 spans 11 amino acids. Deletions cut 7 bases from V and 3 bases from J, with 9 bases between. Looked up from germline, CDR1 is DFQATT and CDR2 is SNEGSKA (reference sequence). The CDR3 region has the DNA TGCAGTGTAACAGTCGACTATGGCTACACCTTC. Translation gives CSVTVDYGYTF.

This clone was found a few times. This chain's CDR3 is CATGLGYGYTF. CDR3 nucleotide sequence: TGTGCCACAGGGCTCGGCTATGGCTACACCTTC. The chain combines TRBV10-3 with TRBJ1-2; weak D call: TRBD1 (5 bases). The CDR3 has 11 amino acids. V was shortened by 10 bases and J by 4 bases, with 10 bases between the two germline ends. The germline V gene encodes CDR1 ENHRY and CDR2 SYGVKD.

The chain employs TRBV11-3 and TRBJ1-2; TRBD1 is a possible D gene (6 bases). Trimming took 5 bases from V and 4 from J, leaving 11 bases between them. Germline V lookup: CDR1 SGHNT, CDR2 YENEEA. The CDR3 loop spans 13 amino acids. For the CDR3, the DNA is TGTGCCAGCAGCCCCGGACAGATCTATGGCTACACCTTC. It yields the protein CASSPGQIYGYTF.

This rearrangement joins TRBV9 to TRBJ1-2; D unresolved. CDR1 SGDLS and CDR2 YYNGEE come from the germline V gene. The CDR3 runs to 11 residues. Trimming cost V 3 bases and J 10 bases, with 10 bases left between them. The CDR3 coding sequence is TGTGCCAGCAGCGCCTCAGGTACCTACACCTTC. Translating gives CASSASGTYTF.

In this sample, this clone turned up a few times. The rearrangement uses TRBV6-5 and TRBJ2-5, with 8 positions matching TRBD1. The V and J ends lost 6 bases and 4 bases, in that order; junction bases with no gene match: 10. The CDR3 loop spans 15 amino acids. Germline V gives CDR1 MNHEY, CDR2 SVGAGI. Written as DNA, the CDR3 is TGTGCCAGCAGCCGCCGGACAGGGTCCGTAGAGACCCAGTACTTC. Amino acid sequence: CASSRRTGSVETQYF.

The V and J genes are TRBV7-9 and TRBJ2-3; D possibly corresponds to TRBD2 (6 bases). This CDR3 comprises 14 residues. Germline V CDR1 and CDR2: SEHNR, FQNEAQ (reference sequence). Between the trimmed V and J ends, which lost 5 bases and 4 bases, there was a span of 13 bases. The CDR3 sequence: CASSHSGVADTQYF. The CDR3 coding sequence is TGTGCCAGCAGCCACTCGGGGGTGGCAGATACGCAGTATTTT. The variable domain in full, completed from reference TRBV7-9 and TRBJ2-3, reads DTGVSQNPRHKITKRGQNVTFRCDPISEHNRLYWYRQTLGQGPEFLTYFQNEAQLEKSRLLSDRFSAERPKGSFSTLEIQRTEQGDSAMYLCASSHSGVADTQYFGPGTRLTVL.

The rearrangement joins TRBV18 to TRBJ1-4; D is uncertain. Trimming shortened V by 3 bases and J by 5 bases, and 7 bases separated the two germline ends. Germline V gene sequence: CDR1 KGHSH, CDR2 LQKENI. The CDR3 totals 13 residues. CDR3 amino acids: CASSPKLNEKLFF. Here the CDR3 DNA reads TGTGCCAGCTCACCCAAGCTGAATGAAAAACTGTTTTTT.

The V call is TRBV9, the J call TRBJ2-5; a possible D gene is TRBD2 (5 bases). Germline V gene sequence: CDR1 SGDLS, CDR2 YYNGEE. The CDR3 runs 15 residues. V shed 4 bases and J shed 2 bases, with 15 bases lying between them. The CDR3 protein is CASSLSGFNQETQYF. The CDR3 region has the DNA TGTGCCAGCAGCTTATCGGGGTTTAATCAAGAGACCCAGTACTTC.

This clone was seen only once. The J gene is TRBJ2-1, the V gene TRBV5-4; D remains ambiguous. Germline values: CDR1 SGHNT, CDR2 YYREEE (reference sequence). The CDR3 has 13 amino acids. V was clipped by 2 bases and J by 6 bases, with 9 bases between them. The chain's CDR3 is CASSFVETNEQFF. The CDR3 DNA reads TGTGCCAGCAGCTTCGTAGAGACCAATGAGCAGTTCTTC.

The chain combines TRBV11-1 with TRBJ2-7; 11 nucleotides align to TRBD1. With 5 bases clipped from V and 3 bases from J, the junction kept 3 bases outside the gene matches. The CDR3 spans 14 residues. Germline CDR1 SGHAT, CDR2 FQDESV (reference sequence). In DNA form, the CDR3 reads TGTGCCAGCAGCCGGGGACAGGGGGTCTACGAGCAGTACTTC. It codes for CASSRGQGVYEQYF.

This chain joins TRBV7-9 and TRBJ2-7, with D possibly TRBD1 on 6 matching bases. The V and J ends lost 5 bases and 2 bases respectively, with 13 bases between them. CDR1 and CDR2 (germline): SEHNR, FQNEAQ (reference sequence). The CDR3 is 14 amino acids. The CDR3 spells CASSHPGTTYEQYF. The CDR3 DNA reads TGTGCCAGCAGCCACCCCGGGACAACCTACGAGCAGTACTTC. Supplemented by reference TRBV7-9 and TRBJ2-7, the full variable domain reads DTGVSQNPRHKITKRGQNVTFRCDPISEHNRLYWYRQTLGQGPEFLTYFQNEAQLEKSRLLSDRFSAERPKGSFSTLEIQRTEQGDSAMYLCASSHPGTTYEQYFGPGTRLTVT.

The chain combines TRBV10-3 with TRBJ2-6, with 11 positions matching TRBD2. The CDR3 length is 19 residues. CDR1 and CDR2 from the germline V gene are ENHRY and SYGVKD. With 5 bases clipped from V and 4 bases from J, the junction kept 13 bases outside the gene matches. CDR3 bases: TGTGCCATCAGTTCGCCCGCGGTAGCGGGGGGGCTGGGGGCCAACGTCCTGACTTTC. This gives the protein CAISSPAVAGGLGANVLTF.

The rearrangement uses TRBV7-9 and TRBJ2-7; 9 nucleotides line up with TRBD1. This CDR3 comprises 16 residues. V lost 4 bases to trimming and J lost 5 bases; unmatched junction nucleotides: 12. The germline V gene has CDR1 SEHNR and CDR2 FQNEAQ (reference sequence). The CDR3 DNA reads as TGTGCCAGCAGCTCAACAGGGGGCCGAGCGGTAAACGAGCAGTACTTC. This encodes CASSSTGGRAVNEQYF.

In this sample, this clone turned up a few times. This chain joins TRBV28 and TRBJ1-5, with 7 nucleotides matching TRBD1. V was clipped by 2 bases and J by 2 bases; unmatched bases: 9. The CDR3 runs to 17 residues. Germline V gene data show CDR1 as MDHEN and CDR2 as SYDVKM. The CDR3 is CASSLGTDTSGNQPQHF. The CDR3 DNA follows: TGTGCCAGCAGTTTAGGGACAGACACGAGCGGCAATCAGCCCCAGCATTTT.